What follows are 26 T cell receptor beta chains derived from one specimen sequenced in a study of blood T cell repertoires in COVID-19. Profiled with immunoSEQ multiplex PCR; TCRdb holds only in-frame clones, not every one. Of some 150,000 clones listed, roughly nine tenths are singletons. Sequenced sample: peripheral blood. These receptors were obtained from a human donor in a cohort sampled during active COVID-19.

In its sample, this clone was seen a few times. This chain links TRBV7-3 with TRBJ1-6; TRBD1 might be the D (6 bases). The V and J ends lost 4 bases and 7 bases respectively, with 8 bases between them. Germline lookup yields CDR1 SGHTA and CDR2 FQGTGA. The CDR3 totals 13 residues. The CDR3 reads CASSWTVNSPLHF. As DNA, the CDR3 is TGTGCCAGCAGCTGGACAGTAAATTCACCCCTCCACTTT.

V is TRBV6-5 and J is TRBJ2-3; D not certain. The CDR3 has 14 residues. Trimming took off 8 bases at V and 0 bases at J, with 12 bases between the two ends. Germline V gene sequence: CDR1 MNHEY, CDR2 SVGAGI. DNA for the CDR3: TGTGCCAGCGCGACTGAGACTAGCACAGATACGCAGTATTTT. This translates into CASATETSTDTQYF.

The V call is TRBV3-1 (or the pseudogene TRBV3-2), the J call TRBJ2-2, with 9 bases lining up with TRBD1. Germline-derived CDR1 and CDR2 are LGHDT and YNNKEL (reference sequence). The CDR3 loop spans 17 amino acids. The trim removed 4 bases at V and 1 base at J, leaving 7 bases unmatched. The CDR3 DNA follows: TGTGCCAGCAGCCCTATACGGACAGGGGTGAACACCGGGGAGCTGTTTTTT. Translated: CASSPIRTGVNTGELFF.

In nucleotides, the CDR3 is TGTGCCAGCTCACCACCAGGACTAGCGGGGGGGCGGAATGAGCAGTTCTTC. Translating gives CASSPPGLAGGRNEQFF. The genes are TRBV18 and TRBJ2-1, with 15 nucleotides matching TRBD2. CDR3 length: 17 residues. Germline V gene sequence: CDR1 KGHSH, CDR2 LQKENI. Losses at the gene ends were 0 bases for V and 7 bases for J; bases not matched to a gene: 4. The full variable domain, its missing parts supplied by reference TRBV18 and TRBJ2-1, is NAGVMQNPRHLVRRRGQEARLRCSPMKGHSHVYWYRQLPEEGLKFMVYLQKENIIDESGMPKERFSAEFPKEGPSILRIQQVVRGDSAAYFCASSPPGLAGGRNEQFFGPGTRLTVL.

The table lists this clone with a count of one. V and J are TRBV6-5 and TRBJ1-6, with D maybe TRBD1 (5 bases). CDR3 size: 13 residues. The germline V gene has CDR1 MNHEY and CDR2 SVGAGI. CDR3 nucleotides: TGTGATGGGAGGGACTCGACGGCTTCACCCCTCCACTTT. Its translation: CDGRDSTASPLHF.

The chain carries TRBV19 and TRBJ1-1; tentative D call: TRBD1 (5 bases). This CDR3 has 13 residues. Germline V lookup: CDR1 LNHDA, CDR2 SQIVND (reference sequence). Trimming removed 2 bases from V and 3 bases from J, with 7 bases in between. As DNA, the CDR3 is TGTGCCAGTAGTATACAGGGCCACACTGAAGCTTTCTTT. The encoded protein is CASSIQGHTEAFF.

V gene TRBV29-1 combines with J gene TRBJ1-2; 9 bases line up with TRBD1. Germline CDR1 reads SQVTM; CDR2 reads ANQGSEA. Trimming cost V 4 bases and J 6 bases; bases outside gene matches: 3. The CDR3 is 12 residues long. Written as DNA, the CDR3 is TGCAGCGTTGGGGGACAGGGTGATGGCTACACCTTC. This codes for CSVGGQGDGYTF. The full variable domain, in which reference TRBV29-1 and TRBJ1-2 provide the parts outside the CDR3, is SAVISQKPSRDICQRGTSLTIQCQVDSQVTMMFWYRQQPGQSLTLIATANQGSEATYESGFVIDKFPISRPNLTFSTLTVSNMSPEDSSIYLCSVGGQGDGYTFGSGTRLTVV.

This clone was picked up one time. The DNA for the CDR3 is TGTGCCAGCAGCTTTTACGGGACAGGCTACACCTTC. It specifies CASSFYGTGYTF. The chain uses TRBV5-4 and TRBJ1-2; TRBD1 is a possible D gene (6 bases). Per the germline V gene, CDR1 is SGHNT and CDR2 is YYREEE (reference sequence). Trimming cost V 2 bases and J 8 bases, with 10 bases left between them. CDR3 length: 12 amino acids.

V usage is TRBV9 and J usage is TRBJ2-3; 7 bases match TRBD1. Trimming removed 1 base from V and 1 base from J; junction bases left unmatched: 6. Germline V gives CDR1 SGDLS, CDR2 YYNGEE. This CDR3 is 16 amino acids long. The CDR3 bases are TGTGCCAGCAGCGTAAGAGGGGGCAGGGGCACAGATACGCAGTATTTT. Residues: CASSVRGGRGTDTQYF.

V and J are TRBV2 and TRBJ2-3, with TRBD1 matching over 7 bases. Germline trimming cut 9 bases from V and 1 base from J; bases unmatched to any gene: 4. Germline CDR1 SNHLY, CDR2 FYNNEI. CDR3 length equals 13 residues. CDR3 residues: CASRDSRTDTQYF. Written as DNA, the CDR3 is TGTGCCAGTCGGGACAGCCGCACAGATACGCAGTATTTT.

The rearrangement links TRBV24-1 to TRBJ2-1; 7 bases line up with TRBD2. CDR3 length: 14 residues. Per germline, CDR1 KGHDR and CDR2 SFDVKD. Trimming took 5 bases from V and 7 from J; bases not matched to a gene: 7. The CDR3 spells CATSVGKGGNEQFF. The CDR3, as DNA: TGTGCCACCAGTGTGGGGAAGGGAGGGAATGAGCAGTTCTTC.

This rearrangement joins TRBV27 to TRBJ2-3; 9 positions match TRBD2. This CDR3 has 16 amino acids. The germline V gene has CDR1 MNHEY and CDR2 SMNVEV (reference sequence). V dropped 5 bases and J dropped 5; count of bases not matched to a gene: 11. The CDR3 loop reads CASSLISGGLVDTQYF. CDR3 DNA sequence: TGTGCCAGCAGTCTAATTAGCGGGGGCCTCGTAGATACGCAGTATTTT.

The J gene is TRBJ2-7, the V gene TRBV7-9; a weak D match, TRBD2 (6 bases). V lost 4 bases, J lost 0 bases, and 10 bases lay in between. The CDR3 loop spans 14 amino acids. Germline CDR1 and CDR2: SEHNR and FQNEAQ (reference sequence). In nucleotides, the CDR3 is TGTGCCAGCAGCTCCGTGCGGGGCTCCTACGAGCAGTACTTC. Protein: CASSSVRGSYEQYF.

The V call is TRBV5-5, the J call TRBJ1-2; a possible D gene is TRBD1 (6 bases). The V end lost 0 bases, the J end lost 1 base, and 13 bases lay between the germline ends. Germline CDR1 and CDR2: SGHKS and YYEKEE (reference sequence). The CDR3 covers 16 residues. In DNA, the CDR3 is TGTGCCAGCAGCTTGGAAGGGACACCAATTAACTATGGCTACACCTTC. Protein: CASSLEGTPINYGYTF.

The genes are TRBV7-8 and TRBJ1-6; TRBD1 is a possible D gene (5 bases). CDR3 length: 14 amino acids. The germline CDR1 and CDR2 sequences are SGHVS and FQNEAQ. The V end was cut by 5 bases, the J end by 7 bases, with 12 bases between. CDR3: CASSHSGRNSPLHF. In DNA, the CDR3 is TGTGCCAGCAGCCACTCAGGGAGGAATTCACCCCTCCACTTT.

This CDR3 is CASSQRTGVSYEQYF. The CDR3 DNA reads as TGCGCCAGCAGCCAACGGACAGGGGTCTCCTACGAGCAGTACTTC. This sequence joins TRBV5-1 and TRBJ2-7, with 9 bases fitting TRBD1. This CDR3 is 15 amino acids long. Germline V CDR1 and CDR2: SGHRS, YFSETQ. The trim removed 4 bases at V and 0 bases at J, leaving 5 bases unmatched.

The chain uses TRBV29-1 and TRBJ2-3; TRBD2 matches 7 bases. This CDR3 is 15 amino acids long. Germline V gene sequence: CDR1 SQVTM, CDR2 ANQGSEA. V lost 3 bases, J lost 11 bases, and 17 bases stayed unmatched. The chain's CDR3 is CSVEGGLVDALGQYF. DNA of the CDR3: TGCAGCGTTGAGGGAGGACTAGTTGACGCATTGGGGCAGTATTTT.

The chain recombines TRBV6-5 with TRBJ1-2, with D possibly being TRBD1 (6 bases). The CDR3 covers 14 residues. V was trimmed by 6 bases and J by 5 bases, leaving 16 bases between them. The germline gives CDR1 MNHEY, CDR2 SVGAGI. The CDR3 coding sequence is TGTGCCAGCAGCGATCACGGGACACCATATGGCTACACCTTC. Protein: CASSDHGTPYGYTF.

The CDR3: CASSVWTGTYTDTQYF. The CDR3 DNA is TGTGCCAGTAGTGTATGGACTGGAACTTACACAGATACGCAGTATTTT. The chain has TRBV19 and TRBJ2-3, with D maybe TRBD2 (5 bases). The length of the CDR3 is 16 residues. Trimming shortened V by 5 bases and J by 2 bases, and 17 bases separated the two germline ends. Germline-derived CDR1 and CDR2 are LNHDA and SQIVND (reference sequence).

This sequence joins TRBV19 and TRBJ1-1, with D possibly being TRBD1 (5 bases). This CDR3 has 13 amino acids. CDR1 and CDR2 from the germline V gene are LNHDA and SQIVND (reference sequence). V gave up 3 bases and J gave up 4 bases, with 9 bases separating them. The CDR3 DNA sequence: TGTGCCAGTAGTATTTCGCAGGGCACTGAAGCTTTCTTT. It translates to CASSISQGTEAFF.

The rearrangement joins TRBV4-1 to TRBJ1-5; TRBD1 aligns across 7 bases. Germline loops: CDR1 MGHRA, CDR2 YSYEKL. Trimming at V came to 5 bases and at J to 5 bases, leaving 12 bases not matched to a gene. CDR3 length: 16 amino acids. The CDR3 DNA reads TGCGCCAGCAGCTACAGGGGATGGGCATCCGATCAGCCCCAGCATTTT. It translates to CASSYRGWASDQPQHF.

The rearrangement uses TRBV9 and TRBJ2-1, with TRBD2 identical over 8 bases. This CDR3 region has 17 residues. Germline V gene sequence: CDR1 SGDLS, CDR2 YYNGEE. The junction had 10 bases not matched to a gene; V was cut back by 0 bases and J by 5 bases. The chain's CDR3 is CASSVGGGGSLNNEQFF. The CDR3 DNA reads as TGTGCCAGCAGCGTAGGAGGCGGGGGGTCGCTGAACAATGAGCAGTTCTTC.

This clone was found a few times. This chain joins TRBV7-9 and TRBJ1-4; 7 positions agree with TRBD1. V shed 6 bases and J 5 bases; nucleotides not matched to a gene: 9. Per the germline V gene, CDR1 is SEHNR and CDR2 is FQNEAQ (reference sequence). The length of the CDR3 is 15 residues. The CDR3 region has the DNA TGTGCCAGCAGAATCAGAGGACAGGCCAATGAAAAACTGTTTTTT. Residues: CASRIRGQANEKLFF. Combining the CDR3 with reference TRBV7-9 and TRBJ1-4 gives the whole variable domain DTGVSQNPRHKITKRGQNVTFRCDPISEHNRLYWYRQTLGQGPEFLTYFQNEAQLEKSRLLSDRFSAERPKGSFSTLEIQRTEQGDSAMYLCASRIRGQANEKLFFGSGTQLSVL.

This chain joins TRBV5-6 and TRBJ2-3; 7 bases fit TRBD1. Looked up from germline, CDR1 is SGHDT and CDR2 is YYEEEE. J gave up 6 bases and V 4 bases, and 5 bases lay outside the gene matches. CDR3 length: 13 residues. The CDR3, as DNA: TGTGCCAGCAGCGTGACAGGGTCCGATACGCAGTATTTT. Its protein is CASSVTGSDTQYF.

The chain uses TRBV11-2 and TRBJ1-2, with 9 bases matching TRBD1. There are 16 residues in the CDR3. In germline, CDR1 is SGHAT, CDR2 FQNNGV. After removal of 1 base from V and 6 bases from J, the junction contained 9 bases not matched to a gene. The CDR3 DNA sequence: TGTGCCAGCAGCTTAGGGGCGGACAGGGGTTTTAATGGCTACACCTTC. Its protein product is CASSLGADRGFNGYTF.

This sequence joins TRBV5-4 and TRBJ2-3, with D hard to call. V shed 5 bases and J shed 2 bases, with 15 bases lying between them. This CDR3 contains 15 residues. CDR1 is SGHNT, CDR2 YYREEE, per germline (reference sequence). The CDR3 loop reads CASRPYLRDTDTQYF. The CDR3 nucleotides are TGTGCCAGCAGACCTTATCTGCGTGACACAGATACGCAGTATTTT.